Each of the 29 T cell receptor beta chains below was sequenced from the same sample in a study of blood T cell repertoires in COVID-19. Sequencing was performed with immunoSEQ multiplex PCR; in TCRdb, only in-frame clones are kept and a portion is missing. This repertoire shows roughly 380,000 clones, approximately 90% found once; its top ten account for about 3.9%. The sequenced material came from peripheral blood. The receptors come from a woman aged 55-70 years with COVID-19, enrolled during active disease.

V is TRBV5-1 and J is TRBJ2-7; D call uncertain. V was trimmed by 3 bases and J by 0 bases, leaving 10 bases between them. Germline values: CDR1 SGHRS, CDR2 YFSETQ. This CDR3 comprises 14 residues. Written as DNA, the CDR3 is TGCGCCAGCAGCTCCAGCGTACCCTCCTACGAGCAGTACTTC. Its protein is CASSSSVPSYEQYF.

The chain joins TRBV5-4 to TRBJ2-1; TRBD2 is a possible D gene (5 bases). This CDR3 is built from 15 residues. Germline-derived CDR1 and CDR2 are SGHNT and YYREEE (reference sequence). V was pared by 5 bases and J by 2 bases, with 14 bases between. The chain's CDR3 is CASSPAVKTYNEQFF. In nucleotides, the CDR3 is TGTGCCAGCAGTCCAGCGGTTAAAACCTACAATGAGCAGTTCTTC.

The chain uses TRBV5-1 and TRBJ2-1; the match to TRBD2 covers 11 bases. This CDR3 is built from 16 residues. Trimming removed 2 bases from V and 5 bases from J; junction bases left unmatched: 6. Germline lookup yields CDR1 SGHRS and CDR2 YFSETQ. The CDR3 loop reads CASSLTGTSGNNEQFF. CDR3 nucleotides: TGCGCCAGCAGCTTAACCGGGACTAGCGGCAACAATGAGCAGTTCTTC.

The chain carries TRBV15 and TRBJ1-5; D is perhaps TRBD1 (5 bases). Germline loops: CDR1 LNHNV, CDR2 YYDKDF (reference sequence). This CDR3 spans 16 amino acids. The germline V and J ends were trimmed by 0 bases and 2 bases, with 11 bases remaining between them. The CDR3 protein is CATSRDLRVGNQPQHF. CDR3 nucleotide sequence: TGTGCCACCAGCAGAGATCTCAGGGTGGGCAATCAGCCCCAGCATTTT.

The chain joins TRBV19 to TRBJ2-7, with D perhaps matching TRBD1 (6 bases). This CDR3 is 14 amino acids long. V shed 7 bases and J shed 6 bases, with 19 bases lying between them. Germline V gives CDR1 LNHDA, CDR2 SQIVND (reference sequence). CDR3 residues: CASKQGTGPGEQYF. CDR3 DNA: TGTGCCAGTAAGCAAGGAACAGGGCCAGGCGAGCAGTACTTC. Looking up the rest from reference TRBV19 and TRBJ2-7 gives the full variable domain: DGGITQSPKYLFRKEGQNVTLSCEQNLNHDAMYWYRQDPGQGLRLIYYSQIVNDFQKGDIAEGYSVSREKKESFPLTVTSAQKNPTAFYLCASKQGTGPGEQYFGPGTRLTVT.

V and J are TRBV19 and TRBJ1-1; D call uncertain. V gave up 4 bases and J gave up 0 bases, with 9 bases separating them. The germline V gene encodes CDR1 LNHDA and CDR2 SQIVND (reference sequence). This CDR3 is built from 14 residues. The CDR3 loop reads CASSTGVLNTEAFF. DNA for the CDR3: TGTGCCAGTAGTACCGGGGTTTTGAACACTGAAGCTTTCTTT.

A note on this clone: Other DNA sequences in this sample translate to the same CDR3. The CDR3 here is CASSLPQGNEKLFF. For the CDR3, the DNA is TGTGCCAGCAGTTTACCCCAGGGTAATGAAAAACTGTTTTTT. V is TRBV28 and J is TRBJ1-4, with a possible D match to TRBD1 (5 bases). The CDR3 is 14 residues long. Germline loops: CDR1 MDHEN, CDR2 SYDVKM. The V end was cut by 2 bases, the J end by 4 bases, with 8 bases between.

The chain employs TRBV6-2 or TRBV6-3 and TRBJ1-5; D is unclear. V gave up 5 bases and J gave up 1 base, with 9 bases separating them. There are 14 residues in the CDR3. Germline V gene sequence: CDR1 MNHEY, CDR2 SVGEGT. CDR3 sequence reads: CASSKRVSNQPQHF. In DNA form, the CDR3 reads TGTGCCAGCAGTAAGCGGGTGAGCAATCAGCCCCAGCATTTT.

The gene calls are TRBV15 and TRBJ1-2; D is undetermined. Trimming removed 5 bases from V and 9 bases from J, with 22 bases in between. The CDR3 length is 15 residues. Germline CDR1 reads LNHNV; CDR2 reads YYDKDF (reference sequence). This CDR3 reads CATSPRRAGSRSYTF. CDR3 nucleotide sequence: TGTGCCACCAGCCCCCGGCGGGCCGGGAGTAGGAGCTACACCTTC.

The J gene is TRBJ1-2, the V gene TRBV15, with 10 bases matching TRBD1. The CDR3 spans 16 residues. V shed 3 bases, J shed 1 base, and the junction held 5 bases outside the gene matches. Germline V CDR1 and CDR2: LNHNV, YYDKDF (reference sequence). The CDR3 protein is CATSRTGTGDNYGYTF. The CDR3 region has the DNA TGTGCCACCAGCAGGACGGGGACAGGGGATAACTATGGCTACACCTTC.

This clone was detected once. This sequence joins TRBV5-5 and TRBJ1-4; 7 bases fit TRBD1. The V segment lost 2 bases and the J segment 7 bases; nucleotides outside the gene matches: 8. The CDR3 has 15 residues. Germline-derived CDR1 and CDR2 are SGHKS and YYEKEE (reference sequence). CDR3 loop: CASSFEGTVGEKLFF. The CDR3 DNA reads TGTGCCAGCAGCTTTGAAGGGACAGTGGGTGAAAAACTGTTTTTT.

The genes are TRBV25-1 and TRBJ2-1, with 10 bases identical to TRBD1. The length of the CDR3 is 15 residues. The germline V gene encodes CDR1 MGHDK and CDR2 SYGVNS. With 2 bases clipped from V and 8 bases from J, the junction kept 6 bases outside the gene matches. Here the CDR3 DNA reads TGTGCCAGCAGTGAAATGACAGGGGGCATCGATGAGCAGTTCTTC. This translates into CASSEMTGGIDEQFF.

The CDR3 protein is CASSPGSGTEAFF. In DNA form, the CDR3 reads TGTGCCAGCAGCCCCGGGAGTGGCACTGAAGCTTTCTTT. The chain employs TRBV5-4 and TRBJ1-1; D gene ambiguous. This CDR3 comprises 13 residues. Germline values: CDR1 SGHNT, CDR2 YYREEE (reference sequence). V lost 4 bases, J lost 4 bases, and 11 bases lay in between.

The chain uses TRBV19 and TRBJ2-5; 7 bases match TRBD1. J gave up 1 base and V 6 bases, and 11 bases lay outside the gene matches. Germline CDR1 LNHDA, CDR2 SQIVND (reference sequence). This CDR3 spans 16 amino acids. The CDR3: CASSEGQYSSQETQYF. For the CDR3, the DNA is TGTGCCAGTAGCGAGGGACAGTATTCCTCCCAAGAGACCCAGTACTTC.

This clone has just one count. CDR3 loop: CASSLREKTYSGNTIYF. Here the CDR3 DNA reads TGTGCCAGCAGCCTACGGGAGAAAACCTACTCTGGAAACACCATATATTTT. The rearrangement uses TRBV11-2 and TRBJ1-3; D gene ambiguous. CDR3 length: 17 amino acids. V dropped 5 bases and J dropped 0 bases, with 17 bases sitting between them. CDR1 SGHAT and CDR2 FQNNGV come from the germline V gene.

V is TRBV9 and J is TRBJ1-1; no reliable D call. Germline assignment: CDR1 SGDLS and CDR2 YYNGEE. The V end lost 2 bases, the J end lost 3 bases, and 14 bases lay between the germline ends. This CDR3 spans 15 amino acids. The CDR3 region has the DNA TGTGCCAGCAGCGTCCTAAGTCGGGGTGACACTGAAGCTTTCTTT. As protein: CASSVLSRGDTEAFF.

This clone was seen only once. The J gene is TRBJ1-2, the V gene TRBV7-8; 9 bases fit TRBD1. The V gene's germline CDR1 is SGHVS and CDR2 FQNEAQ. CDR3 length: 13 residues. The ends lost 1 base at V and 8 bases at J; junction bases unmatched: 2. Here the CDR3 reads CASSLDRGQGYTF. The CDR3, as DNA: TGTGCCAGCAGCTTAGACAGGGGGCAGGGCTACACCTTC. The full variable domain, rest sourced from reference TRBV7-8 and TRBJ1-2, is GAGVSQSPRYKVAKRGQDVALRCDPISGHVSLFWYQQALGQGPEFLTYFQNEAQLDKSGLPSDRFFAERPEGSVSTLKIQRTQQEDSAVYLCASSLDRGQGYTFGSGTRLTVV.

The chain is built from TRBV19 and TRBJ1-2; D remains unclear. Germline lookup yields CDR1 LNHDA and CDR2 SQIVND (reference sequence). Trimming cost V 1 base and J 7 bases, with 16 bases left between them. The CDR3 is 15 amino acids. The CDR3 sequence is CASSIGLRREVGYTF. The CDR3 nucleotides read TGTGCCAGTAGTATAGGATTAAGGAGAGAGGTTGGCTACACCTTC.

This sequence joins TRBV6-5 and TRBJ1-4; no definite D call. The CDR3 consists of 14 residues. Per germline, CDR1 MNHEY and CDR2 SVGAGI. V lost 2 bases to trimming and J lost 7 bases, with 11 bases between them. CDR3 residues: CASSYGGFGEKLFF. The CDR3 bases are TGTGCCAGCAGTTACGGAGGGTTCGGTGAAAAACTGTTTTTT.

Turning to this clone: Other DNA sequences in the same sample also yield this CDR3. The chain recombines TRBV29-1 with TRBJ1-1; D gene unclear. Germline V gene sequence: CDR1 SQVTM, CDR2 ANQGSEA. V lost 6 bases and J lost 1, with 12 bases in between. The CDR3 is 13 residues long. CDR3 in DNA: TGCAGCGTACGGACGGGAGGGAACACTGAAGCTTTCTTT. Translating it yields CSVRTGGNTEAFF.

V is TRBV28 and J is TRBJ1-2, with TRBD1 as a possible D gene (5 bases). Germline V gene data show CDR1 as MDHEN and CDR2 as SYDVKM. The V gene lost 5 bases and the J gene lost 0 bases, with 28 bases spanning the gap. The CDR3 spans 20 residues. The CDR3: CASSPLNRRSTYSANYGYTF. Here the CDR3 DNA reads TGTGCCAGCAGTCCTCTTAACAGGAGATCCACCTATTCAGCTAACTATGGCTACACCTTC.

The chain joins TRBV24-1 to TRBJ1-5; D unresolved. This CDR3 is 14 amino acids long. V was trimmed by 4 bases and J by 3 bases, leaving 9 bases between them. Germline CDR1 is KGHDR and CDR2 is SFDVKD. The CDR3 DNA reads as TGTGCCACCAGTGACAGGAAAAACAATCAGCCCCAGCATTTT. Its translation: CATSDRKNNQPQHF.

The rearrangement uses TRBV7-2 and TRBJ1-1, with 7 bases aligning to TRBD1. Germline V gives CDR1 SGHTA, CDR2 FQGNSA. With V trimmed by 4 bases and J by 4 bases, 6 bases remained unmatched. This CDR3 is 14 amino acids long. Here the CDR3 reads CASSWSRGSTEAFF. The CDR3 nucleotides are TGTGCCAGCAGCTGGAGCAGGGGGAGCACTGAAGCTTTCTTT.

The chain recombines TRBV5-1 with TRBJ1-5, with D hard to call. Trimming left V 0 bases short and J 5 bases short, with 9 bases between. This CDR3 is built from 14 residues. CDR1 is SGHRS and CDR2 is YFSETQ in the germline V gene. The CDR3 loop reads CASSLGGPDQPQHF. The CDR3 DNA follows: TGCGCCAGCAGCTTGGGAGGTCCTGATCAGCCCCAGCATTTT.

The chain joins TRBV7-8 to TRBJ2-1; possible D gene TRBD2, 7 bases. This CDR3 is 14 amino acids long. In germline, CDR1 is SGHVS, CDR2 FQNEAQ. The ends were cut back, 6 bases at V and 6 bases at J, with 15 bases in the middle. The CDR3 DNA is TGTGCCAGCAGGAGGGGGGGTTCCCTCAATGAGCAGTTCTTC. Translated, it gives CASRRGGSLNEQFF. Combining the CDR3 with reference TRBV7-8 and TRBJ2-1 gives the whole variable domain GAGVSQSPRYKVAKRGQDVALRCDPISGHVSLFWYQQALGQGPEFLTYFQNEAQLDKSGLPSDRFFAERPEGSVSTLKIQRTQQEDSAVYLCASRRGGSLNEQFFGPGTRLTVL.

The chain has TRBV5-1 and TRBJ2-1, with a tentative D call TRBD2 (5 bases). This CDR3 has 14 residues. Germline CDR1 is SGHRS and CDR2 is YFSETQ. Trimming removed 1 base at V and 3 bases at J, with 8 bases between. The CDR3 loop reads CASSLTGYYNEQFF. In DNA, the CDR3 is TGCGCCAGCAGCTTGACGGGATACTACAATGAGCAGTTCTTC.

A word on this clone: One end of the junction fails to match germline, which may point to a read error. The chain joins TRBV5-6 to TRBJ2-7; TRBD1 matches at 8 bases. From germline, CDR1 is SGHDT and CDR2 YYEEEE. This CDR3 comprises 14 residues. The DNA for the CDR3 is TGTGCCAGCAGCTTTGGACAGGGTTCCTCCGAGCAGTACTTC. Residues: CASSFGQGSSEQYF.

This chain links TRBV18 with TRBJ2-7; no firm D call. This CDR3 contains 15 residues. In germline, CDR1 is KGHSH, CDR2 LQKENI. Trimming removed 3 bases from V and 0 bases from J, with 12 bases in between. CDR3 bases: TGTGCCAGCTCACCTCCAGCCTCTAGCTCCTACGAGCAGTACTTC. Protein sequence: CASSPPASSSYEQYF. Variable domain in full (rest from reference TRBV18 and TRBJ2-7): NAGVMQNPRHLVRRRGQEARLRCSPMKGHSHVYWYRQLPEEGLKFMVYLQKENIIDESGMPKERFSAEFPKEGPSILRIQQVVRGDSAAYFCASSPPASSSYEQYFGPGTRLTVT.

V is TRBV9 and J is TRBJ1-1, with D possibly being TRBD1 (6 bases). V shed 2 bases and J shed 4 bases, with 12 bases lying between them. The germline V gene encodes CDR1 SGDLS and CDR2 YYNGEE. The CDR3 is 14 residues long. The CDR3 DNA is TGTGCCAGCAGCGTGGACAGTCTGGGCACTGAAGCTTTCTTT. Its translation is CASSVDSLGTEAFF.